The next 31 T cell receptor beta chains were all read from a single sample in a study of human T cells and chemical hapten exposure. Using its own MiXCR run on the RACE reads, TCRdb lists one record per CDR3 protein. Here the sample spans tens of thousands of distinct CDR3 sequences, roughly a tenth being singletons. The time point: pre-sensitization, week 0. Treatment: therapeutic diphenylcyclopropenone sensitization with weekly scalp DPC. The sample in question was whole blood, obtained in connection with sensitization to the hapten diphenylcyclopropenone (DPC). These receptor sequences come from a man aged 40-55 years with alopecia areata. Some clones in this sample may be carry-over from other donors' samples.

The genes are TRBV2 and TRBJ2-2; TRBD1 aligns across 7 bases. V gave up 8 bases and J gave up 6 bases; unmatched junction bases: 6. The germline V gene encodes CDR1 SNHLY and CDR2 FYNNEI. The CDR3 runs 13 residues. The CDR3 DNA reads as TGTGCCAGCCCCCAGGGGGACGCCGGGGAGCTGTTTTTT. Translating it yields CASPQGDAGELFF.

This clonotype was found many times. The chain combines TRBV6-2 or TRBV6-3 with TRBJ2-7; 12 bases are shared with TRBD2. The CDR3 is made up of 14 amino acids. Per germline, CDR1 MNHEY and CDR2 SVGEGT. V trimming: 5 bases; J trimming: 3 bases; junction bases outside the gene matches: 2. The CDR3 region is CASSRTSGDYEQYF. The CDR3 DNA reads TGTGCCAGCAGTCGGACTAGCGGGGACTACGAGCAGTACTTC.

This clonotype was found a few times. The V gene is TRBV5-8, the J gene TRBJ1-1; 10 bases map to TRBD1. CDR1 and CDR2 from the germline V gene are SGHTS and YDEGEE. The junction had 10 bases not matched to a gene; V was cut back by 0 bases and J by 5 bases. The CDR3 is made up of 17 amino acids. Here the CDR3 reads CASSLVGQGRRATEAFF. In DNA form, the CDR3 reads TGTGCCAGCAGCTTGGTGGGACAGGGGCGAAGAGCGACTGAAGCTTTCTTT.

This clonotype occurred many times. This rearrangement joins TRBV6-2 or TRBV6-3 to TRBJ2-7, with no clear D. Germline values: CDR1 MNHEY, CDR2 SVGEGT. This CDR3 spans 14 amino acids. Trimming took off 0 bases at V and 3 bases at J, with 9 bases between the two ends. The CDR3 reads CASSYSSLVYEQYF. The CDR3 DNA follows: TGTGCCAGCAGTTACTCGTCCCTGGTCTACGAGCAGTACTTC.

This clonotype was observed a handful of times. V gene TRBV11-2 combines with J gene TRBJ2-2; D is unresolved. Trimming took off 5 bases at V and 7 bases at J, with 5 bases between the two ends. The germline V gene has CDR1 SGHAT and CDR2 FQNNGV. The CDR3 loop spans 11 amino acids. DNA of the CDR3: TGTGCCAGCAGCCTTGTCGGGGAGCTGTTTTTT. This encodes CASSLVGELFF. Combining the CDR3 with reference TRBV11-2 and TRBJ2-2 gives the whole variable domain EAGVAQSPRYKIIEKRQSVAFWCNPISGHATLYWYQQILGQGPKLLIQFQNNGVVDDSQLPKDRFSAERLKGVDSTLKIQPAKLEDSAVYLCASSLVGELFFGEGSRLTVL.

Worth noting for this clonotype: A read error may explain this, as a much larger clone is one base away. V gene TRBV28 combines with J gene TRBJ1-2; a possible D gene is TRBD1 (6 bases). Per germline, CDR1 MDHEN and CDR2 SYDVKM. V lost 5 bases to trimming and J lost 4 bases, with 23 bases between them. The CDR3 totals 17 residues. The CDR3 region is CASSRMGGRVSGYGYTF. The CDR3 coding sequence is TGTGCCAGCAGTCGCATGGGGGGCAGGGTCTCGGGCTATGGCTACACCTTC.

Note on this clonotype: A much larger clone lies a single base off, so this may be a read error. The CDR3 carries no conserved terminal phenylalanine or tryptophan, so it likely arises from a read error. The V and J genes are TRBV5-6 and TRBJ2-3; D remains unclear. Trimming took 1 base from V and 7 from J, leaving 13 bases between them. The CDR3 totals 14 residues. Germline values: CDR1 SGHDT, CDR2 YYEEEE. CDR3 loop: CASSLSESTHTQYS. The CDR3 DNA reads as TGTGCCAGCAGCTTGTCCGAGAGTACACATACGCAGTATTCT.

This clonotype has at least ten counts. The rearrangement uses TRBV18 and TRBJ1-1, with 8 bases fitting TRBD1. V trimming: 2 bases; J trimming: 0 bases; junction bases outside the gene matches: 2. Germline values: CDR1 KGHSH, CDR2 LQKENI. The CDR3 consists of 15 residues. CDR3 region: CASSPMGQVNTEAFF. The CDR3 DNA is TGTGCCAGCTCACCAATGGGACAGGTGAACACTGAAGCTTTCTTT.

Concerning this clonotype itself: This sequence may be a read error, since a much larger clone differs from it by one base. The CDR3 does not close with the conserved phenylalanine or tryptophan, likely indicating a read error. V usage is TRBV27 and J usage is TRBJ2-4; D gene ambiguous. V shed 7 bases and J shed 0 bases, with 7 bases lying between them. The germline gives CDR1 MNHEY, CDR2 SMNVEV (reference sequence). The CDR3 contains 13 residues. The chain's CDR3 is CASTALAKNIQYS. In DNA form, the CDR3 reads TGTGCCAGCACGGCTTTAGCCAAAAACATTCAGTACTCC.

The CDR3 DNA reads TGTGCCAGCAGCTTAAGCGGTTGGGGGGATACGCAGTATTTT. Its translation: CASSLSGWGDTQYF. The chain combines TRBV7-2 with TRBJ2-3; D possibly matches TRBD1 or TRBD2 (5 bases each). Germline V gene sequence: CDR1 SGHTA, CDR2 FQGNSA. Between the trimmed V and J ends, which lost 2 bases and 6 bases, there was a span of 12 bases. The CDR3 consists of 14 residues.

This clonotype was seen more than once but under ten times. J is TRBJ1-5 and V is TRBV12-3 or TRBV12-4; D not certain. CDR3 size: 13 residues. Trimming removed 4 bases from V and 2 bases from J, with 6 bases in between. The CDR3 DNA is TGTGCCAGCAGTTCTAGGGGCAATCAGCCCCAGCATTTT. Its protein is CASSSRGNQPQHF.

This clonotype was recorded at least ten times. The V and J genes are TRBV4-2 and TRBJ2-7; 8 bases are a match to TRBD2. This CDR3 comprises 17 residues. Germline V gene sequence: CDR1 LGHNA, CDR2 YNFKEQ. The V and J ends lost 4 bases and 2 bases, in that order; junction bases with no gene match: 13. The CDR3 nucleotides read TGTGCCAGCAGCCTCCAGAGCAAGCGGGAGATAACCTACGAGCAGTACTTC. Residues: CASSLQSKREITYEQYF.

The chain is built from TRBV6-2 or TRBV6-3 and TRBJ1-1, with TRBD1 as a possible D gene (6 bases). The V gene lost 10 bases and the J gene lost 1 base, with 16 bases spanning the gap. CDR1 MNHEY and CDR2 SVGEGT come from the germline V gene. CDR3 length: 14 residues. This CDR3 reads CAIRQVRWNTEAFF. CDR3 in DNA: TGTGCCATCAGACAGGTCCGCTGGAACACTGAAGCTTTCTTT.

There are many counts of this clonotype. This chain uses TRBV28 with TRBJ1-1, with no clear D. This CDR3 has 14 residues. Per the germline V gene, CDR1 is MDHEN and CDR2 is SYDVKM. Trimming pared 5 bases from V and 0 bases from J, leaving 10 bases between. CDR3: CASSAGGMNTEAFF. The DNA for the CDR3 is TGTGCCAGCAGTGCCGGAGGAATGAACACTGAAGCTTTCTTT.

This clonotype appeared many times. The V call is TRBV7-9, the J call TRBJ1-2; 12 bases match TRBD1. The J segment lost 4 bases and the V segment lost 5 bases, leaving 20 bases of the junction unmatched. Looked up from germline, CDR1 is SEHNR and CDR2 is FQNEAQ (reference sequence). This CDR3 comprises 20 residues. The CDR3 DNA is TGTGCCAGCAGCATGGGAGGTGCGGGACAGGGGGCGCATCTGCCCTATGGCTACACCTTC. Its translation is CASSMGGAGQGAHLPYGYTF.

This clonotype showed up many times. This chain joins TRBV27 and TRBJ2-7, with D perhaps assigned TRBD1 or TRBD2 (6 bases each). The CDR3 length is 12 residues. Germline V gene lookup returns CDR1 MNHEY and CDR2 SMNVEV (reference sequence). V was shortened by 7 bases and J by 3 bases, with 10 bases between the two germline ends. CDR3 nucleotides: TGTGCCAGCACGGGGGCTAACTACGAGCAGTACTTC. Its protein is CASTGANYEQYF.

The chain joins TRBV29-1 to TRBJ2-7; TRBD1 matches at 7 bases. Germline lookup yields CDR1 SQVTM and CDR2 ANQGSEA. The CDR3 runs 14 residues. J was trimmed by 3 bases and V by 4 bases; bases with no gene match: 9. Here the CDR3 reads CSVAGGQLNYEQYF. For the CDR3, the DNA is TGCAGCGTTGCTGGGGGACAGTTAAACTACGAGCAGTACTTC.

The genes are TRBV4-3 and TRBJ2-3; D is uncertain. V was pared by 0 bases and J by 2 bases, with 3 bases between. The CDR3 length is 13 residues. Germline V CDR1 and CDR2: LGHNA, YSLEER. This CDR3 reads CASSQDFTDTQYF. CDR3 in DNA: TGCGCCAGCAGCCAAGACTTCACAGATACGCAGTATTTT.

In the case of this clonotype: This may stem from a read error, because a much larger clone lies one nucleotide away. V is TRBV12-3 or TRBV12-4 and J is TRBJ2-1, with a tentative D call TRBD2 (6 bases). The CDR3 extends over 15 amino acids. CDR3 in DNA: TGTACCAGCGGCCCCTCCGGGCGGGGTAGGGATGAGCAGTTCTTC. Protein product: CTSGPSGRGRDEQFF.

This clonotype was recorded many times. The rearrangement joins TRBV11-2 to TRBJ1-4; D not resolved. Germline V lookup: CDR1 SGHAT, CDR2 FQNNGV. V lost 0 bases, J lost 7 bases, and 0 bases lay in between. The length of the CDR3 is 11 residues. In nucleotides, the CDR3 is TGTGCCAGCAGCTTAGATGAAAAACTGTTTTTT. Amino acid sequence: CASSLDEKLFF.

This clonotype has at least ten counts. V gene TRBV3-1 combines with J gene TRBJ2-2; no firm D call. Looked up from germline, CDR1 is LGHDT and CDR2 is YNNKEL (reference sequence). The CDR3 sequence is 15 residues long. V dropped 1 base and J dropped 6 bases, with 12 bases sitting between them. The CDR3 region is CASSQVTRAAGELFF. CDR3 in DNA: TGTGCCAGCAGCCAAGTCACACGGGCGGCCGGGGAGCTGTTTTTT. Full variable domain (remainder filled in from reference TRBV3-1 and TRBJ2-2): DTAVSQTPKYLVTQMGNDKSIKCEQNLGHDTMYWYKQDSKKFLKIMFSYNNKELIINETVPNRFSPKSPDKAHLNLHINSLELGDSAVYFCASSQVTRAAGELFFGEGSRLTVL.

This clonotype came up a few times. The chain couples TRBV3-1 to TRBJ2-1; 7 bases are shared with TRBD1. CDR1 LGHDT and CDR2 YNNKEL come from the germline V gene (reference sequence). The CDR3 loop spans 17 amino acids. The J segment lost 4 bases and the V segment lost 4 bases, leaving 13 bases of the junction unmatched. In DNA form, the CDR3 reads TGTGCCAGCAGCCCCACCGGCGCGAGGGGGCCGTACAATGAGCAGTTCTTC. It encodes CASSPTGARGPYNEQFF.

This clonotype was observed many times. The chain is built from TRBV28 and TRBJ2-7, with D uncertain. The CDR3 contains 11 residues. CDR1 is MDHEN and CDR2 is SYDVKM in the germline V gene. Trimming took off 5 bases at V and 3 bases at J, with 5 bases between the two ends. The CDR3 reads CASSGSYEQYF. The CDR3 DNA reads as TGTGCCAGCAGTGGAAGCTACGAGCAGTACTTC.

There are a few counts of this clonotype. The chain uses TRBV5-1 and TRBJ2-7; D may be TRBD1 (6 bases). Per the germline V gene, CDR1 is SGHRS and CDR2 is YFSETQ. The ends were cut back, 3 bases at V and 6 bases at J, with 13 bases in the middle. The CDR3 is 13 amino acids. The CDR3 here is CASSSWTVGEQYF. The CDR3 coding sequence is TGCGCCAGCAGCTCATGGACAGTCGGCGAGCAGTACTTC.

This clonotype has only a few counts. The rearrangement links TRBV20-1 to TRBJ1-5; weak D call: TRBD1 (5 bases). Trimming removed 0 bases at V and 3 bases at J, with 9 bases between. Germline V lookup: CDR1 DFQATT, CDR2 SNEGSKA (reference sequence). The CDR3 runs to 14 residues. CDR3 residues: CSARDGDHNQPQHF. DNA for the CDR3: TGCAGTGCTAGAGATGGGGACCACAATCAGCCCCAGCATTTT.

This clonotype was seen a few times. The CDR3, as DNA: TGTGCCAGCAGCCCCGGGAGGGGGTGGAGCACAGATACGCAGTATTTT. Amino acids: CASSPGRGWSTDTQYF. This chain uses TRBV11-2 with TRBJ2-3, with 8 nucleotides matching TRBD2. Germline CDR1 and CDR2: SGHAT and FQNNGV. The V segment lost 5 bases and the J segment 0 bases; nucleotides outside the gene matches: 7. The CDR3 spans 16 residues.

J is TRBJ2-7 and V is TRBV6-6; D is ambiguous. Trimming cost V 2 bases and J 1 base, with 6 bases left between them. CDR3 size: 13 residues. CDR1 and CDR2 (germline): MNHNY, SVGAGI (reference sequence). CDR3 residues: CASSYDISYEQYF. Here the CDR3 DNA reads TGTGCCAGCAGTTACGACATTTCCTACGAGCAGTACTTC.

This clonotype was found a few times. J is TRBJ2-2 and V is TRBV28; 12 nucleotides line up with TRBD1. CDR3 length equals 15 residues. The trim removed 3 bases at V and 12 bases at J, leaving 8 bases unmatched. Germline CDR1 reads MDHEN; CDR2 reads SYDVKM. CDR3 coding DNA: TGTGCCAGCAGTTTGTGGGACAGGGGGCGCCGGAAGCTGTTTTTT. Protein product: CASSLWDRGRRKLFF.

This clonotype has just a few counts. V and J are TRBV7-9 and TRBJ1-1, with D tentatively TRBD1 (5 bases). This CDR3 has 17 residues. V lost 0 bases, J lost 4 bases, and 18 bases lay in between. Germline V gene data show CDR1 as SEHNR and CDR2 as FQNEAQ (reference sequence). The CDR3 DNA is TGTGCCAGCAGCTTAGCCCGGGATCCTACGAGGGGCACTGAAGCTTTCTTT. The encoded protein is CASSLARDPTRGTEAFF.

The chain uses TRBV2 and TRBJ2-1; 10 nucleotides line up with TRBD1. Germline V lookup: CDR1 SNHLY, CDR2 FYNNEI. This CDR3 region has 15 residues. V shed 6 bases and J 0 bases; nucleotides not matched to a gene: 2. The CDR3 is CASRDRGGSYNEQFF. CDR3 nucleotide sequence: TGTGCCAGCAGGGACAGGGGGGGCTCCTACAATGAGCAGTTCTTC.

For this clonotype: An end of the junction does not agree with germline; a read error may underlie this. This chain joins TRBV28 and TRBJ1-1; D remains ambiguous. This CDR3 spans 13 amino acids. From germline, CDR1 is MDHEN and CDR2 SYDVKM. The chain's CDR3 is CASSFRGRPEKIF. The DNA for the CDR3 is TGTGCCAGCAGTTTTCGTGGGAGGCCTGAAAAAATCTTT.